Shown below are 10 T cell receptor beta chains from a single sample sequenced in a study of cytomegalovirus exposure and HLA in healthy donors. A multiplex PCR was run with 60 Vbeta primers and 13 Jbeta primers. TCRdb keeps only in-frame clones here, not all; method: immunoSEQ multiplex PCR. The top ten clones hold about 1.6% of a sample with 180,000 or so clones, around 76% of them seen once. The specimen sequenced was PBMCs. These receptors all come from a man aged 35 to 55 in good health and CMV-seronegative.

The CDR3 nucleotides read TGCGCCAGCAGCTTGCCCACACGATCCTCAAACACTGAAGCTTTCTTT. Its translation is CASSLPTRSSNTEAFF. The chain joins TRBV5-1 to TRBJ1-1; D unclear. Per germline, CDR1 SGHRS and CDR2 YFSETQ. The V end was cut by 1 base, the J end by 2 bases, with 15 bases between. This CDR3 contains 16 residues.

The chain couples TRBV4-3 to TRBJ2-7, with D possibly being TRBD2 (5 bases). Germline values: CDR1 LGHNA, CDR2 YSLEER. This CDR3 contains 14 residues. Trimming pared 0 bases from V and 2 bases from J, leaving 8 bases between. The DNA of the CDR3 is TGCGCCAGCAGCCAAGATACTAGAACCTACGAGCAGTACTTC. Translation gives CASSQDTRTYEQYF.

For the CDR3, the DNA is TGCGCCAGCAGCCCACGACAAGGACCGACAGGATTTACTCCGAATCAGCCCCAGCATTTT. It encodes CASSPRQGPTGFTPNQPQHF. This chain uses TRBV4-1 with TRBJ1-5; D possibly corresponds to TRBD1 (6 bases). Germline V gene lookup returns CDR1 MGHRA and CDR2 YSYEKL. The CDR3 contains 20 residues. Trimming left V 4 bases short and J 4 bases short, with 29 bases between.

The chain recombines TRBV5-5 with TRBJ2-7, with 7 bases lining up with TRBD2. Germline V gene data show CDR1 as SGHKS and CDR2 as YYEKEE (reference sequence). Unmatched junction bases numbered 9, after V lost 3 bases and J lost 6 bases. The CDR3 contains 14 residues. The CDR3 sequence is CASSSGLAALEQYF. CDR3 nucleotide sequence: TGTGCCAGCAGCTCGGGTCTAGCGGCCCTCGAGCAGTACTTC. The complete variable domain, with remaining parts taken from reference TRBV5-5 and TRBJ2-7, reads DAGVTQSPTHLIKTRGQQVTLRCSPISGHKSVSWYQQVLGQGPQFIFQYYEKEERGRGNFPDRFSARQFPNYSSELNVNALLLGDSALYLCASSSGLAALEQYFGPGTRLTVT.

This clone was seen a single time. The rearrangement links TRBV30 to TRBJ2-5, with D possibly being TRBD2 (5 bases). The J call is uncertain, as TRBJ2-7 better fits the DNA end. The CDR3 is 15 amino acids. Germline CDR1 and CDR2: GTSNPN and SVGIG (reference sequence). The CDR3 region is CAWSPRTWRSYEQYF. Written as DNA, the CDR3 is TGTGCCTGGAGTCCCCGGACGTGGAGGTCCTACGAGCAGTACTTC.

The chain is built from TRBV5-1 and TRBJ1-5; TRBD1 matches at 7 bases. Trimming at V came to 4 bases and at J to 4 bases, leaving 8 bases not matched to a gene. Germline V lookup: CDR1 SGHRS, CDR2 YFSETQ. The CDR3 spans 15 residues. CDR3 nucleotides: TGCGCCAGCAGCGCCCAGGGACAGAGGAATCAGCCCCAGCATTTT. Amino acids: CASSAQGQRNQPQHF.

This chain joins TRBV11-1 and TRBJ2-7; TRBD1 is a possible D gene (6 bases). Germline CDR1 and CDR2: SGHAT and FQDESV (reference sequence). V lost 4 bases to trimming and J lost 0 bases, with 16 bases between them. The CDR3 spans 16 residues. DNA for the CDR3: TGTGCCAGCAGCTGGGCGGGCACAGGGAGCTCCTACGAGCAGTACTTC. This translates into CASSWAGTGSSYEQYF.

The genes are TRBV27 and TRBJ1-5; TRBD1 is a possible D gene (6 bases). The CDR3 contains 16 residues. Germline V gene lookup returns CDR1 MNHEY and CDR2 SMNVEV (reference sequence). The V gene lost 6 bases and the J gene lost 2 bases, with 17 bases spanning the gap. In DNA form, the CDR3 reads TGTGCCAGCAGATACACAGGGCTAGGAGGCAATCAGCCCCAGCATTTT. Translated: CASRYTGLGGNQPQHF.

The chain combines TRBV27 with TRBJ2-1; 7 positions agree with TRBD2. After removal of 5 bases from V and 8 bases from J, the junction contained 12 bases not matched to a gene. The CDR3 has 15 residues. Germline lookup yields CDR1 MNHEY and CDR2 SMNVEV (reference sequence). Written as DNA, the CDR3 is TGTGCCAGCAGTAGAGCTTTGGCGGGAGTGGATGAGCAGTTCTTC. Translating it yields CASSRALAGVDEQFF.

V gene TRBV5-6 combines with J gene TRBJ1-2; no clear D gene. Per the germline V gene, CDR1 is SGHDT and CDR2 is YYEEEE. This CDR3 has 14 amino acids. The germline V and J ends were trimmed by 5 bases and 1 base, with 12 bases remaining between them. CDR3 bases: TGTGCCAGCAGACGGGCAGAGGGTAACTATGGCTACACCTTC. Translated, it gives CASRRAEGNYGYTF.